This T cell receptor (beta chain) was found in a study of T cell changes during pregnancy in multiple sclerosis. The germline CDR1 and CDR2 sequences are LNHNV and YYDKDF (reference sequence). The length of the CDR3 is 18 residues. V shed 3 bases and J shed 1 base, with 21 bases lying between them. This table comes from immunoSEQ multiplex PCR, and its TCRdb copy is limited to in-frame clones, with some not included. The sample records 40,000 to 60,000 clones, about 91% being singletons. The sequences come from CD8+ T cells from peripheral blood mononuclear cells, collected after pregnancy. The sequence derives from a female donor with multiple sclerosis, enrolled in a pregnancy study. The chain combines TRBV15 with TRBJ2-5, with D perhaps TRBD1 (6 bases). In DNA, the CDR3 is TGTGCCACCAGCAGGGACAGCCTGGCCTATATGGTCCAAGAGACCCAGTACTTC. Its protein is CATSRDSLAYMVQETQYF.